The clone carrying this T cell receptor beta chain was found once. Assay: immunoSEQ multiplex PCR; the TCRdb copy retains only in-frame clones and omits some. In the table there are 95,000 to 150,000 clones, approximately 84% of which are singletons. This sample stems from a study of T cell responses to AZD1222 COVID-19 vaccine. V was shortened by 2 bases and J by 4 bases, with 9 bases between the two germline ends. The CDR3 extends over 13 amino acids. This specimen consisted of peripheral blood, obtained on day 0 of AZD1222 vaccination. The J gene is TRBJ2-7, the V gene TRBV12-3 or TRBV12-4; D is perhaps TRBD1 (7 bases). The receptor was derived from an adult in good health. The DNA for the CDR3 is TGTGCCAGCAGTTTACAGGGGGGTTACGAGCAGTACTTC. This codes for CASSLQGGYEQYF.